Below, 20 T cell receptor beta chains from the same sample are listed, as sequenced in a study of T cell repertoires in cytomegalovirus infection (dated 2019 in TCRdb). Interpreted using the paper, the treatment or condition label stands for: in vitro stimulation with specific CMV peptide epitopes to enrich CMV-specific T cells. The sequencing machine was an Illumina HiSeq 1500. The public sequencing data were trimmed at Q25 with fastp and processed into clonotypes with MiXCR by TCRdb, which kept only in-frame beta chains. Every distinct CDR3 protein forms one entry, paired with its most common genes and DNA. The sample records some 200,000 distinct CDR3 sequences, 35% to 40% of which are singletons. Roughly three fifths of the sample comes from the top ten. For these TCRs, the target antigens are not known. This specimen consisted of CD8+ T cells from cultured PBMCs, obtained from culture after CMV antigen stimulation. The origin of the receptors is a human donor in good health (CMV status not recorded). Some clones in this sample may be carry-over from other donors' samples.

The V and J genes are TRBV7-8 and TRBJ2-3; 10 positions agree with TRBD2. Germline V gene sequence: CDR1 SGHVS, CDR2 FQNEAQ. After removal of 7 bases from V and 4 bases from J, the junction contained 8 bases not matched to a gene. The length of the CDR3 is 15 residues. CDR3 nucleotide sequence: TGTGCCAGCATGGAGACTAGCGGGTTTTCAGATACGCAGTATTTT. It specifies CASMETSGFSDTQYF.

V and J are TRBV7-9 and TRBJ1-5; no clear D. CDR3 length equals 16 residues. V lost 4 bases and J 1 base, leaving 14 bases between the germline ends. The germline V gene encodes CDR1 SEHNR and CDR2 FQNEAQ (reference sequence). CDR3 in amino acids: CASSSTSDISNQPQHF. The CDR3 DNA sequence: TGTGCCAGCAGCTCAACCAGTGACATAAGCAATCAGCCCCAGCATTTT. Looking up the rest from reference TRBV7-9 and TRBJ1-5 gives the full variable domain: DTGVSQNPRHKITKRGQNVTFRCDPISEHNRLYWYRQTLGQGPEFLTYFQNEAQLEKSRLLSDRFSAERPKGSFSTLEIQRTEQGDSAMYLCASSSTSDISNQPQHFGDGTRLSIL.

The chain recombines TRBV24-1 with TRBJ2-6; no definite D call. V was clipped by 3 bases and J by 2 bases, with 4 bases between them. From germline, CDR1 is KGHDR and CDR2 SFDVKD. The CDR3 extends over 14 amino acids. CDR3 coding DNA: TGTGCCACCAGTGATCGGACTGGGGCCAACGTCCTGACTTTC. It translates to CATSDRTGANVLTF.

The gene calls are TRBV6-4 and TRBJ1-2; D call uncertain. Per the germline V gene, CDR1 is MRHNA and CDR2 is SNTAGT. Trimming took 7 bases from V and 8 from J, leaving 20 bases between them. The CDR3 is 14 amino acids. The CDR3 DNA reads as TGTGCCAGCATCTTAGTGAGGGAGGACTCGGGCTACACCTTC. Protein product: CASILVREDSGYTF.

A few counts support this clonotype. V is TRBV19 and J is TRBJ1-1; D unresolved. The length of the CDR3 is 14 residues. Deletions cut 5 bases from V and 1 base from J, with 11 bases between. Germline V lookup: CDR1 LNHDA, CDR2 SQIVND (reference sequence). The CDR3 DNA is TGTGCCAGTAGTTGGACTATTGGGAACACTGAAGCTTTCTTT. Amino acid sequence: CASSWTIGNTEAFF.

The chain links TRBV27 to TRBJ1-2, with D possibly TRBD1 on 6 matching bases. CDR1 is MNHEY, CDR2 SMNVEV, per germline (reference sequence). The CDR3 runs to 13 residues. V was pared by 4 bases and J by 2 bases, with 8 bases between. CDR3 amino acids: CASSSTGNYGYTF. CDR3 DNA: TGTGCCAGCAGTTCTACAGGGAACTATGGCTACACCTTC.

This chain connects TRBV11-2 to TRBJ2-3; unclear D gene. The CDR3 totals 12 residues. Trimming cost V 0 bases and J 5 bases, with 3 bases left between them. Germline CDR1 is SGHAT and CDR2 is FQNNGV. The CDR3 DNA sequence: TGTGCCAGCAGCTTAGATAAAGATACGCAGTATTTT. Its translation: CASSLDKDTQYF.

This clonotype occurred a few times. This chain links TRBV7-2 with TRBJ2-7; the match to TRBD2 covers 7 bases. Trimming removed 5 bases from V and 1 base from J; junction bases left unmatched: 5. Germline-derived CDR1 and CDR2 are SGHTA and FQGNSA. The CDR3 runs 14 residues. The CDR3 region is CASSVGLVSYEQYF. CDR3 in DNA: TGTGCCAGCAGCGTCGGACTAGTATCCTACGAGCAGTACTTC.

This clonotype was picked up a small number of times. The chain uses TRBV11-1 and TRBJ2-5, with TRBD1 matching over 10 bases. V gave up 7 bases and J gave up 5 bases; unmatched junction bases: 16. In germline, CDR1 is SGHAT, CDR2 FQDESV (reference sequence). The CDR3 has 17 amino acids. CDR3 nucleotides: TGTGCCAGCACCTCCGGGACAGGGGACGTGAAGGAGGAGACCCAGTACTTC. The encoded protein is CASTSGTGDVKEETQYF.

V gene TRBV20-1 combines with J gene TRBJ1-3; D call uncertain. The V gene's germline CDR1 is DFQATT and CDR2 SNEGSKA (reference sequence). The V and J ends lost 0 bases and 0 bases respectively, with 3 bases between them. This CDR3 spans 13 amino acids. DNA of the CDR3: TGCAGTGCTAGAGAGGACTCTGGAAACACCATATATTTT. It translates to CSAREDSGNTIYF.

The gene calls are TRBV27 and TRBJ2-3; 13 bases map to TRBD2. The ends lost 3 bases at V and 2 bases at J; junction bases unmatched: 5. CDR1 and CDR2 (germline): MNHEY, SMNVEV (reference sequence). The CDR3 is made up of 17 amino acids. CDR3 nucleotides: TGTGCCAGCAGTTTGGTGACTAGCGGGGGGCCCACAGATACGCAGTATTTT. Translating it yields CASSLVTSGGPTDTQYF.

In DNA, the CDR3 is TGTGCCAGCAGCCCGAAGGGGGGTCCTGTTAATGAGCAGTTCTTC. Its translation: CASSPKGGPVNEQFF. V usage is TRBV7-1 and J usage is TRBJ2-1, with D perhaps matching TRBD1 or TRBD2 (6 bases each). TRBV7-1 is treated as an ORF (open reading frame) with a function not yet certain. The V and J ends lost 5 bases and 7 bases respectively, with 18 bases between them. CDR3 length equals 15 residues.

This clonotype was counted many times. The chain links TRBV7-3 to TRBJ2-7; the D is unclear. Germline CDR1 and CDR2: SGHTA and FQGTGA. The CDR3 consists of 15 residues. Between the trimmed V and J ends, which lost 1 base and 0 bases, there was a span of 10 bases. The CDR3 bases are TGTGCCAGCAGCTTAATTAGTCGTATCTCCTACGAGCAGTACTTC. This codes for CASSLISRISYEQYF. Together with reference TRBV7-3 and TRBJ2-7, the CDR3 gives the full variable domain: GAGVSQTPSNKVTEKGKYVELRCDPISGHTALYWYRQSLGQGPEFLIYFQGTGAADDSGLPNDRFFAVRPEGSVSTLKIQRTERGDSAVYLCASSLISRISYEQYFGPGTRLTVT.

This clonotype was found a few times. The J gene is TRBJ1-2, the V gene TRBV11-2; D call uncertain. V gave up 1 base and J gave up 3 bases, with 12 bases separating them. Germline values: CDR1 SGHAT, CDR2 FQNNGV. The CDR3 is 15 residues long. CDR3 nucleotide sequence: TGTGCCAGCAGCTTAGCTCCGGTGAAGGACTATGGCTACACCTTC. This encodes CASSLAPVKDYGYTF.

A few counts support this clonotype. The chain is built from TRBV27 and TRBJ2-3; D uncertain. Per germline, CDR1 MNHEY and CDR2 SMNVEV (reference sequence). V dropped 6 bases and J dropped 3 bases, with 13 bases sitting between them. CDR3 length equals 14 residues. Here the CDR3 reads CASSGEAMTDTQYF. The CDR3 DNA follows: TGTGCCAGCAGCGGTGAGGCAATGACAGATACGCAGTATTTT.

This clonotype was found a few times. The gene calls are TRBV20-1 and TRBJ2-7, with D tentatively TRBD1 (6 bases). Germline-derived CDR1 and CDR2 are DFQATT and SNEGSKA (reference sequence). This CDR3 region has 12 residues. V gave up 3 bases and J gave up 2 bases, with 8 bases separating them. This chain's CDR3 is CSARQGTYEQYF. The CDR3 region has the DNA TGCAGTGCTAGGCAGGGGACCTACGAGCAGTACTTC.

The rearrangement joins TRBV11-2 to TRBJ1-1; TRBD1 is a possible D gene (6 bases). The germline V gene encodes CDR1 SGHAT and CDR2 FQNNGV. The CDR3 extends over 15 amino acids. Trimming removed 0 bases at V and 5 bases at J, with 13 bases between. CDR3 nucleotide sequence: TGTGCCAGCAGCTTAGAGGCAGGGGATGTGACTGAAGCTTTCTTT. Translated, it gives CASSLEAGDVTEAFF.

CDR3 sequence: CASSSRGLRRNTGELFF. Here the CDR3 DNA reads TGTGCCAGCAGCTCACGCGGGCTCAGGAGGAACACCGGGGAGCTGTTTTTT. This chain links TRBV7-6 with TRBJ2-2, with D perhaps matching TRBD2 (5 bases). With 4 bases removed from V and 1 base from J, the gap between germline ends came to 16 bases. CDR3 length: 17 amino acids. Germline CDR1 reads SGHVS; CDR2 reads FNYEAQ.

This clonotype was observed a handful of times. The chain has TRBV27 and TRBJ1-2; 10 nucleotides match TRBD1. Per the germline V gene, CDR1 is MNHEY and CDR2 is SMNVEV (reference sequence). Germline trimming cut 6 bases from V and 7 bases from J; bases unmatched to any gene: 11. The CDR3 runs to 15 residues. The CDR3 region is CASRPQGTGEGGYTF. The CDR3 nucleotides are TGTGCCAGCAGACCGCAGGGGACAGGGGAGGGTGGCTACACCTTC.

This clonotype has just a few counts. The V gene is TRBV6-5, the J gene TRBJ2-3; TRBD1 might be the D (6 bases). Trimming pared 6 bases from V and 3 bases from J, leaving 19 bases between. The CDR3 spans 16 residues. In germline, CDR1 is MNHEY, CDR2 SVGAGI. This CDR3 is CASSPSQGEVTDTQYF. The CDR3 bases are TGTGCCAGCAGCCCCTCACAGGGCGAAGTAACAGATACGCAGTATTTT.